What follows are 17 T cell receptor beta chains derived from one specimen sequenced in a study of spatial heterogeneity in lung cancer. Study-wide findings and caveats: Tumor mutation counts were tracked by expanded intratumoral alpha and beta TCR counts.

TCRdb ran MiXCR on the 5' RACE reads and lists one entry per CDR3 protein. The sample has just under 4,500 distinct CDR3 sequences, approximately 7% seen once. Specified time point: sample taken at primary tumor resection. For these receptors, no antigen is known. Sequencing was performed on lung tumor tissue, taken at surgery. The receptors originated from a male donor with early-stage non-small cell lung cancer.

By its share, this clonotype is medium-sized. V is TRBV7-2 and J is TRBJ2-5; D uncertain. V was shortened by 6 bases and J by 4 bases, with 6 bases between the two germline ends. The germline V gene encodes CDR1 SGHTA and CDR2 FQGNSA. This CDR3 region has 11 residues. CDR3 sequence: CASRISETQYF. Written as DNA, the CDR3 is TGTGCCAGCAGGATTTCAGAGACCCAGTACTTC.

This clonotype is medium-sized. The genes are TRBV19 and TRBJ2-4; D remains ambiguous. V lost 10 bases and J 6 bases, leaving 13 bases between the germline ends. Germline CDR1 LNHDA, CDR2 SQIVND (reference sequence). The CDR3 has 12 amino acids. CDR3 amino acids: CATHSGGNIQYF. Written as DNA, the CDR3 is TGTGCCACACATTCGGGTGGAAACATTCAGTACTTC.

This clonotype is termed medium-sized (0.01 to 0.1%). The rearrangement uses TRBV9 and TRBJ2-5, with 10 bases identical to TRBD2. V shed 2 bases, J shed 4 bases, and the junction held 8 bases outside the gene matches. The CDR3 is made up of 16 amino acids. The V gene's germline CDR1 is SGDLS and CDR2 YYNGEE. CDR3 coding DNA: TGTGCCAGCAGCGTTGGGAGCGGGGGGGCCGTAGAGACCCAGTACTTC. Amino acid sequence: CASSVGSGGAVETQYF.

By share of the sample, this clonotype is medium-sized (0.01 to 0.1%). The V call is TRBV20-1, the J call TRBJ2-1; 11 nucleotides match TRBD2. The J segment lost 9 bases and the V segment lost 1 base, leaving 20 bases of the junction unmatched. This CDR3 is built from 19 residues. Per germline, CDR1 DFQATT and CDR2 SNEGSKA (reference sequence). The CDR3 protein is CSARVPGGDLLAGESEQFF. CDR3 nucleotide sequence: TGCAGTGCTAGAGTCCCGGGAGGGGACCTACTAGCGGGAGAGTCTGAGCAGTTCTTC.

This clonotype was recorded at least ten times. The chain has TRBV2 and TRBJ2-6; D might be TRBD1 (6 bases). The CDR3 extends over 16 amino acids. Germline CDR1 is SNHLY and CDR2 is FYNNEI. Deletions cut 6 bases from V and 0 bases from J, with 12 bases between. CDR3 in amino acids: CASRRGQLSGANVLTF. As DNA, the CDR3 is TGTGCCAGCAGGAGGGGACAACTCTCTGGGGCCAACGTCCTGACTTTC.

By frequency in the sample, this clonotype is medium-sized. The chain combines TRBV5-1 with TRBJ2-7, with TRBD2 matching over 12 bases. Germline assignment: CDR1 SGHRS and CDR2 YFSETQ. The CDR3 has 14 residues. V shed 4 bases and J 3 bases; nucleotides not matched to a gene: 2. CDR3 in amino acids: CASSQGLAGYEQYF. The CDR3 coding sequence is TGCGCCAGCAGCCAGGGACTAGCGGGCTACGAGCAGTACTTC.

The table lists this clonotype with many counts. The gene calls are TRBV27 and TRBJ1-5; unclear D gene. Trimming pared 8 bases from V and 5 bases from J, leaving 13 bases between. In germline, CDR1 is MNHEY, CDR2 SMNVEV (reference sequence). The CDR3 covers 13 residues. The CDR3 spells CASPNLTHQPQHF. The CDR3 bases are TGTGCCAGCCCTAACTTAACCCATCAGCCCCAGCATTTT.

The sample holds many counts of this clonotype. This chain joins TRBV10-2 and TRBJ2-5, with TRBD2 identical over 11 bases. The CDR3 length is 14 residues. V was clipped by 6 bases and J by 5 bases; unmatched bases: 5. The germline V gene encodes CDR1 WSHSY and CDR2 SAAADI. The CDR3 sequence: CASSKLAGVETQYF. In nucleotides, the CDR3 is TGCGCCAGCAGCAAACTAGCGGGAGTGGAGACCCAGTACTTC.

CDR3 sequence: CASSFEAYEQYF. Written as DNA, the CDR3 is TGTGCCAGCAGTTTTGAAGCCTACGAGCAGTACTTC. The chain is built from TRBV12-3 or TRBV12-4 and TRBJ2-7; the D is unclear. CDR3 length equals 12 residues. V lost 3 bases and J 2 bases, leaving 5 bases between the germline ends.

By share of the sample, this clonotype is medium-sized. The V call is TRBV18, the J call TRBJ1-1; D remains ambiguous. The V end lost 2 bases, the J end lost 3 bases, and 13 bases lay between the germline ends. CDR3 length equals 15 residues. From germline, CDR1 is KGHSH and CDR2 LQKENI. The CDR3 DNA sequence: TGTGCCAGCTCACCAAGGCTCCCAACAGACACTGAAGCTTTCTTT. Encoded protein: CASSPRLPTDTEAFF.

This clonotype was counted at least ten times. The CDR3 loop reads CASSKSGAQETQYF. The DNA for the CDR3 is TGTGCCAGCAGTAAAAGCGGGGCCCAAGAGACCCAGTACTTC. The rearrangement links TRBV6-5 to TRBJ2-5; TRBD2 matches at 7 bases. The CDR3 runs 14 residues. Trimming at V came to 5 bases and at J to 1 base, leaving 4 bases not matched to a gene. In germline, CDR1 is MNHEY, CDR2 SVGAGI.

This clonotype is judged medium-sized. CDR3 coding DNA: TGCAGCATCTCAGGGGGCGCTGGCTATGGCTACACCTTC. It is translated as CSISGGAGYGYTF. This sequence joins TRBV29-1 and TRBJ1-2; TRBD1 agrees at 8 bases. CDR1 SQVTM and CDR2 ANQGSEA come from the germline V gene. The V segment lost 8 bases and the J segment 4 bases; nucleotides outside the gene matches: 9. This CDR3 is built from 13 residues.

This clonotype is medium-sized. The chain combines TRBV7-3 with TRBJ2-5; D is undetermined. V dropped 3 bases and J dropped 2 bases, with 7 bases sitting between them. This CDR3 has 13 amino acids. Germline-derived CDR1 and CDR2 are SGHTA and FQGTGA. CDR3 residues: CASSFVHQETQYF. CDR3 DNA: TGTGCCAGCAGCTTCGTGCATCAAGAGACCCAGTACTTC.

The table lists this clonotype with many counts. V and J are TRBV6-5 and TRBJ1-6, with a weak D call TRBD1 (5 bases). Trimming cost V 7 bases and J 8 bases, with 15 bases left between them. This CDR3 contains 14 residues. Per germline, CDR1 MNHEY and CDR2 SVGAGI. The CDR3: CASTPWDRDSPLHF. In DNA, the CDR3 is TGTGCCAGCACCCCATGGGACCGAGATTCACCCCTCCACTTT.

Many counts were recorded for this clonotype. CDR3 residues: CASSVGQGNEKLFF. As DNA, the CDR3 is TGTGCCAGCAGCGTCGGACAGGGTAATGAAAAACTGTTTTTT. The V and J genes are TRBV7-2 and TRBJ1-4; 8 positions match TRBD1. The CDR3 spans 14 residues. Germline CDR1 reads SGHTA; CDR2 reads FQGNSA. The J segment lost 4 bases and the V segment lost 5 bases, leaving 3 bases of the junction unmatched.

This clonotype was found many times. This chain uses TRBV29-1 with TRBJ1-2; no firm D call. CDR3 size: 11 residues. The V end lost 3 bases, the J end lost 6 bases, and 8 bases lay between the germline ends. Germline lookup yields CDR1 SQVTM and CDR2 ANQGSEA. This CDR3 reads CSVDLPHGYTF. DNA for the CDR3: TGCAGCGTTGATCTTCCTCATGGCTACACCTTC.

The sample holds many counts of this clonotype. The chain has TRBV27 and TRBJ2-7, with 7 bases aligning to TRBD1. CDR1 is MNHEY and CDR2 is SMNVEV in the germline V gene (reference sequence). This CDR3 has 15 amino acids. V shed 5 bases and J 4 bases; nucleotides not matched to a gene: 11. The CDR3 spells CASSPLTGKRYEQYF. CDR3 nucleotides: TGTGCCAGCAGTCCCCTGACAGGGAAGAGATACGAGCAGTACTTC.